The following is a T cell receptor (beta chain) sequence with its context. Method: immunoSEQ multiplex PCR; TCRdb's copy keeps in-frame clones and lacks some. The table includes roughly 380,000 clones, approximately 89% detected once. This CDR3 region has 16 residues. CDR1 and CDR2 from the germline V gene are SEHNR and FQNEAQ (reference sequence). With 5 bases clipped from V and 4 bases from J, the junction kept 10 bases outside the gene matches. This sample is drawn from a study of blood T cell repertoires in COVID-19. The chain is built from TRBV7-9 and TRBJ2-5; 10 bases map to TRBD2. The source is a woman in her forties with COVID-19, enrolled during active disease. Sequencing was carried out using peripheral blood. CDR3 bases: TGTGCCAGCAGCCCTCGGACTAGCGGTTGGGGAGAGACCCAGTACTTC. This gives the protein CASSPRTSGWGETQYF.